The clone carrying this T cell receptor (beta chain) appeared many times. Its target is not known. Authors of the study amplified TCR beta CDR3 regions from RNA transcripts. First-round RT-PCR with HTBI primers amplified the TCR CDR3 region. TCRdb called the multiplex PCR reads again in MiXCR, with one record for every CDR3 protein. Among about 320,000 distinct CDR3 sequences listed, about 15% were seen once. The sample comes from a study of T cells in Graves' hyperthyroidism and ophthalmopathy. On the study more broadly: It was at initial diagnosis, before any treatment, that peripheral blood was collected.

CDR3 length: 14 amino acids. V was pared by 3 bases and J by 6 bases, with 15 bases between. Germline CDR1 MNHNS, CDR2 SASEGT. Whole-study results and caveats: Most expanded thyroid clonotypes above 0.001 recurred in blood.

The sequencing sample was made of blood. This rearrangement joins TRBV6-1 to TRBJ2-7, with D maybe TRBD1 (6 bases). This TCR came from a man under 40 with Graves' hyperthyroidism. The CDR3 protein is CASSDGDIRREQYF. The CDR3 nucleotides read TGTGCCAGCAGTGATGGGGACATCCGTCGCGAGCAGTACTTC.